Listed here is a single TCR beta chain. Its antigen is not known. The PCR made use of 60 Vbeta and 13 Jbeta primers. Repertoires were generated with immunoSEQ multiplex PCR, while TCRdb's copy carries only in-frame clones and drops some. The listing contains about 70,000 clones. This sample stems from a study of cytomegalovirus exposure and HLA in healthy donors. The study, taken as a whole, reports: The study recorded some 160 TCR beta chains that were cytomegalovirus-associated.

After removal of 0 bases from V and 0 bases from J, the junction contained 3 bases not matched to a gene. The CDR3 consists of 17 residues. CDR1 LGHNA and CDR2 YSLEER come from the germline V gene. The gene calls are TRBV4-3 and TRBJ1-4; TRBD1 matches 8 bases. Sequenced material: PBMCs. The TCR originated in a female donor in good health and CMV-seropositive. The CDR3: CASSQDRDRSTNEKLFF. The DNA for the CDR3 is TGCGCCAGCAGCCAAGACCGGGACAGGTCAACTAATGAAAAACTGTTTTTT.